This T cell receptor beta chain was sequenced for a study of cytomegalovirus exposure and HLA in healthy donors. The study, taken as a whole, reports: For presence/absence analyses, sequencing depth was assumed to be roughly uniform across donors.

Germline values: CDR1 MNHEY, CDR2 SVGAGI. Trimming took 2 bases from V and 7 from J, leaving 21 bases between them. The CDR3 spans 16 residues. The sample holds a few counts of this clone. Its target is not known. Primers: 60 Vbeta forward and 13 Jbeta reverse. The table came from immunoSEQ multiplex PCR; TCRdb's copy has only in-frame clones and leaves some out. This sample carries 200,000 or so clones, 60% to 80% of them seen once, and the ten largest clones take approximately 2%. The source material was PBMCs. The rearrangement links TRBV6-5 to TRBJ2-7; D is possibly TRBD2 (7 bases). This TCR was recovered from a woman aged 25 to 45 in good health and CMV-seropositive. The CDR3 region is CASSYPMGGGVGEQYF. In nucleotides, the CDR3 is TGTGCCAGCAGTTACCCTATGGGAGGGGGGGTAGGGGAGCAGTACTTC.